The 14 T cell receptor beta chains presented below share a single source sample, sequenced in a study of T-cell memory formation after mild COVID-19. TCRdb reprocessed the 5' RACE reads via MiXCR and lists one record per CDR3 protein. The repertoire has roughly 240,000 distinct CDR3 sequences, 16% of them found once; the top ten carry about a fifth. The sequencing input was PBMCs or a T cell subset sorted from them (not recorded which). Receptors originate from a man younger than 35 who had mild COVID-19 (a few samples of this study predate the infection). Cell type and time point are not known.

The rearrangement uses TRBV5-1 and TRBJ1-1; D ambiguous. V was clipped by 0 bases and J by 2 bases, with 17 bases between them. The CDR3 is made up of 17 amino acids. Germline lookup yields CDR1 SGHRS and CDR2 YFSETQ. CDR3: CASSLGTSIWGNTEAFF. CDR3 nucleotide sequence: TGCGCCAGCAGCTTGGGCACCTCGATTTGGGGAAACACTGAAGCTTTCTTT.

The gene calls are TRBV24-1 and TRBJ1-2; 8 bases are shared with TRBD1. The CDR3 loop spans 14 amino acids. CDR1 is KGHDR, CDR2 SFDVKD, per germline. Trimming took 11 bases from V and 4 from J; bases not matched to a gene: 11. The CDR3 region has the DNA TGTGCCAAAGCCTGGACAGGGTTGTTCTATGGCTACACCTTC. It encodes CAKAWTGLFYGYTF.

The chain employs TRBV24-1 and TRBJ2-1, with TRBD2 matching over 7 bases. Germline V lookup: CDR1 KGHDR, CDR2 SFDVKD. V lost 2 bases to trimming and J lost 6 bases; unmatched junction nucleotides: 3. The CDR3 runs to 14 residues. CDR3 nucleotide sequence: TGTGCCACCAGTGATTCTTCTAGCGGCAATGAGCAGTTCTTC. Residues: CATSDSSSGNEQFF.

V is TRBV10-3 and J is TRBJ1-1, with D unresolved. V lost 9 bases, J lost 7 bases, and 15 bases lay in between. CDR1 is ENHRY and CDR2 is SYGVKD in the germline V gene. The CDR3 runs to 12 residues. The DNA for the CDR3 is TGTGCCATGAGCCAGGATCGGCTTGAAGCTTTCTTT. Its translation is CAMSQDRLEAFF.

The chain uses TRBV6-2 or TRBV6-3 and TRBJ2-1; tentative D call: TRBD2 (6 bases). CDR3 length: 14 amino acids. Germline lookup yields CDR1 MNHEY and CDR2 SVGEGT. Trimming shortened V by 9 bases and J by 5 bases, and 17 bases separated the two germline ends. The CDR3 loop is CASTLRGFNNEQFF. DNA for the CDR3: TGTGCCAGTACCTTACGGGGGTTTAACAATGAGCAGTTCTTC.

This clonotype has a handful of counts. This rearrangement joins TRBV7-9 to TRBJ2-3; 10 bases are shared with TRBD2. Germline trimming cut 8 bases from V and 4 bases from J; bases unmatched to any gene: 6. The germline CDR1 and CDR2 sequences are SEHNR and FQNEAQ (reference sequence). The CDR3 length is 14 residues. The CDR3 DNA follows: TGTGCCAGCGGGCTAGCGGGGGCTGCAGATACGCAGTATTTT. It codes for CASGLAGAADTQYF. The entire variable domain, with the rest obtained from reference TRBV7-9 and TRBJ2-3, is as follows: DTGVSQNPRHKITKRGQNVTFRCDPISEHNRLYWYRQTLGQGPEFLTYFQNEAQLEKSRLLSDRFSAERPKGSFSTLEIQRTEQGDSAMYLCASGLAGAADTQYFGPGTRLTVL.

The chain combines TRBV7-9 with TRBJ1-1; D gene ambiguous. Germline CDR1 and CDR2: SEHNR and FQNEAQ (reference sequence). The CDR3 runs 15 residues. The V and J ends lost 1 base and 4 bases respectively, with 13 bases between them. CDR3 nucleotides: TGTGCCAGCAGCTTAGGATTTGCGAAGGGCACTGAAGCTTTCTTT. Amino acid sequence: CASSLGFAKGTEAFF.

The chain uses TRBV15 and TRBJ2-6; 8 bases are a match to TRBD1. Germline loops: CDR1 LNHNV, CDR2 YYDKDF (reference sequence). V lost 8 bases and J lost 4; bases outside the gene matches: 10. This CDR3 comprises 16 residues. CDR3 protein: CATSDRGMRGANVLTF. CDR3 bases: TGTGCCACCTCCGACAGGGGCATGCGAGGGGCCAACGTCCTGACTTTC.

This clonotype was found a few times. This chain uses TRBV12-3 or TRBV12-4 with TRBJ1-1, with unresolved D. Trimming removed 4 bases from V and 0 bases from J, with 6 bases in between. This CDR3 region has 13 residues. CDR3 protein: CASSSQMNTEAFF. In DNA, the CDR3 is TGTGCCAGCAGTTCCCAAATGAACACTGAAGCTTTCTTT.

The chain is built from TRBV5-1 and TRBJ2-1, with no clear D. V lost 0 bases and J lost 5, with 15 bases in between. The CDR3 spans 16 residues. Germline CDR1 is SGHRS and CDR2 is YFSETQ. The CDR3 DNA sequence: TGCGCCAGCAGCTTGGCTGGGTCAGCTTATGACAATGAGCAGTTCTTC. It translates to CASSLAGSAYDNEQFF.

The chain recombines TRBV6-2 or TRBV6-3 with TRBJ2-7, with D possibly matching TRBD2 (5 bases). Germline assignment: CDR1 MNHEY and CDR2 SVGEGT. This CDR3 comprises 14 residues. V lost 9 bases, J lost 2 bases, and 17 bases lay in between. In DNA form, the CDR3 reads TGTGCCAGGCCTACTAGATACGTGCCCTACGAGCAGTACGTC. The encoded protein is CARPTRYVPYEQYV.

This clonotype was counted only a few times. V and J are TRBV5-1 and TRBJ1-1, with TRBD1 matching 12 bases. Germline CDR1 SGHRS, CDR2 YFSETQ. V gave up 0 bases and J gave up 3 bases; unmatched junction bases: 6. The CDR3 covers 17 residues. The CDR3, as DNA: TGCGCCAGCAGCTTGGTAGGGACAGGGGGCGCAGACACTGAAGCTTTCTTT. Its translation: CASSLVGTGGADTEAFF.

The chain recombines TRBV24-1 with TRBJ2-5; the match to TRBD1 covers 8 bases. CDR3 length: 15 residues. Per the germline V gene, CDR1 is KGHDR and CDR2 is SFDVKD. The V segment lost 4 bases and the J segment 1 base; nucleotides outside the gene matches: 4. The CDR3 loop reads CATSEGRGLQETQYF. DNA of the CDR3: TGTGCCACCAGTGAAGGCAGGGGGCTCCAAGAGACCCAGTACTTC.

The CDR3 loop reads CASSPQLAGNTGELFF. CDR3 DNA: TGTGCCAGCAGCCCTCAACTAGCGGGGAACACCGGGGAGCTGTTTTTT. The V call is TRBV5-4, the J call TRBJ2-2, with TRBD2 matching over 9 bases. Looked up from germline, CDR1 is SGHNT and CDR2 is YYREEE (reference sequence). This CDR3 contains 16 residues. Germline trimming cut 4 bases from V and 1 base from J; bases unmatched to any gene: 5. Full variable domain (outside the CDR3, taken from reference TRBV5-4 and TRBJ2-2): ETGVTQSPTHLIKTRGQQVTLRCSSQSGHNTVSWYQQALGQGPQFIFQYYREEENGRGNFPPRFSGLQFPNYSSELNVNALELDDSALYLCASSPQLAGNTGELFFGEGSRLTVL.